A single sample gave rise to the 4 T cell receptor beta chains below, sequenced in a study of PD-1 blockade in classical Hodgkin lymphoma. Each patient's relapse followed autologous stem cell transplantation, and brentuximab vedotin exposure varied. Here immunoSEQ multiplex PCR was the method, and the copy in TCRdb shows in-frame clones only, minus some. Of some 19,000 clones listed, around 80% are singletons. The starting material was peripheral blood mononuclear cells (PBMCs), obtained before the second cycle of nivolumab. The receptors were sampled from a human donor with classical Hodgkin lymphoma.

For the CDR3, the DNA is TGCGCCAGCAGCCAACCCCGGGACAGGGACCAAGAGACCCAGTACTTC. Amino acids: CASSQPRDRDQETQYF. The chain recombines TRBV4-1 with TRBJ2-5; 9 bases line up with TRBD1. Trimming removed 2 bases from V and 0 bases from J; junction bases left unmatched: 4. The CDR3 spans 16 residues. The germline CDR1 and CDR2 sequences are MGHRA and YSYEKL.

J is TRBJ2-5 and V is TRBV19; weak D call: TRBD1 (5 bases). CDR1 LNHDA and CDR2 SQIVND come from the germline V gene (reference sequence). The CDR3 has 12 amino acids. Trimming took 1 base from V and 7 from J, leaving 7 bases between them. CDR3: CASSIAQGTQYF. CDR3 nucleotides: TGTGCCAGTAGTATAGCCCAGGGGACCCAGTACTTC.

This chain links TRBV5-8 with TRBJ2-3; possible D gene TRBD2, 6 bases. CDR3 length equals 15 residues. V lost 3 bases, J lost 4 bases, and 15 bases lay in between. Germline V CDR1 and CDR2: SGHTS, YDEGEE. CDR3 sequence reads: CASSSGLQRSDTQYF. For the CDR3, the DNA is TGTGCCAGCAGCTCGGGACTCCAGAGATCAGATACGCAGTATTTT.

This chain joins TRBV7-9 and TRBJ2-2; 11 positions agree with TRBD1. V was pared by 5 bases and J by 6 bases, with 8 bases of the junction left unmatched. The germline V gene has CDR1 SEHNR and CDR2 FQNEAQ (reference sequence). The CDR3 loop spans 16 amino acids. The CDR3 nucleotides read TGTGCCAGCAGCCCATTCCGGGACAGGGGGGCCGGGGAGCTGTTTTTT. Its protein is CASSPFRDRGAGELFF.